This T cell receptor beta chain derives from a study of blood T cell repertoires in COVID-19. Study-level background: Specimens from acute and convalescent COVID-19 originated in the United States, Italy and Spain.

This clone was detected once. Germline trimming cut 5 bases from V and 6 bases from J; bases unmatched to any gene: 7. Germline CDR1 and CDR2: SGDLS and YYNGEE. This CDR3 has 16 residues. The participants were between about 18 and 90 years old and came from about two dozen US areas. All recovered Cohort 3 donors got two negative PCRs, got clearance, or saw symptom resolution. As originally analysed: Estimation of nucleated cell counts was performed using reference gene primer amplification. TCRdb's table, derived via immunoSEQ multiplex PCR, lists solely in-frame clones and lacks some. V and J calls and clone size are given by that table; D and trimming were obtained from the DNA. The top ten clones hold just over 9% of a sample with roughly 130,000 clones, roughly 80% of them seen once.

This chain joins TRBV9 and TRBJ2-2; 13 bases agree with TRBD2. The TCR originated in a man in his fifties or sixties who had recovered from COVID-19. The source material was PBMCs or T cells enriched from blood (not recorded which). The CDR3 here is CASRLTSGGAPGELFF. The CDR3 region has the DNA TGTGCCAGCAGGCTCACTAGCGGGGGGGCCCCCGGGGAGCTGTTTTTT.